This TCR beta chain was captured in a study of shared clonotypes between healthy human individuals. This clone was seen a handful of times. The study ran the assay at deep level. Assay used: immunoSEQ multiplex PCR; TCRdb lists only in-frame clones, some missing. The sample records roughly 2.5 million clones, approximately 90% being singletons. From germline, CDR1 is SGHTA and CDR2 FQGNSA. This CDR3 spans 13 amino acids. The V end lost 2 bases, the J end lost 5 bases, and 9 bases lay between the germline ends. The donors, healthy adults who were HIV-negative, had experienced no recent acute infections or vaccinations.

This clonotype originated in a man aged 18 to 30 in good health. Sequenced material: naive CD4+ T cells sorted from blood. Subset noted: CD45RA+ positively selected. The chain employs TRBV7-2 and TRBJ1-1; D is undetermined. CDR3 residues: CASSLRVRTEAFF. Written as DNA, the CDR3 is TGTGCCAGCAGCTTAAGGGTGCGAACTGAAGCTTTCTTT.